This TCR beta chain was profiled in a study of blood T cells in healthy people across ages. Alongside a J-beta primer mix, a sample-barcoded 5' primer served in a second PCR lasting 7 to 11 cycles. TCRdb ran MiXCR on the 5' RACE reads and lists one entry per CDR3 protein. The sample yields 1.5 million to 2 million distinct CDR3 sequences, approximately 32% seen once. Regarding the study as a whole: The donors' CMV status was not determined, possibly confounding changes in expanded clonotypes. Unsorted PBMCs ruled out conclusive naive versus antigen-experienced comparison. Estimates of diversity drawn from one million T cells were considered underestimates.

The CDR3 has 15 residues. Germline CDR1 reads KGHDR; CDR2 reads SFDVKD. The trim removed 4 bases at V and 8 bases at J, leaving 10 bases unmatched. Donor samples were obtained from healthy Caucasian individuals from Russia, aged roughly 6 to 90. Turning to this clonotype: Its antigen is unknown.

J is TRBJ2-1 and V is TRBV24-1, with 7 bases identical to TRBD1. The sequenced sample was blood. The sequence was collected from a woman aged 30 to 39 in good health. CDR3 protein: CATSDNNRGTDEQFF. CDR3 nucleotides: TGTGCCACCAGTGACAATAACAGGGGAACCGATGAGCAGTTCTTC.